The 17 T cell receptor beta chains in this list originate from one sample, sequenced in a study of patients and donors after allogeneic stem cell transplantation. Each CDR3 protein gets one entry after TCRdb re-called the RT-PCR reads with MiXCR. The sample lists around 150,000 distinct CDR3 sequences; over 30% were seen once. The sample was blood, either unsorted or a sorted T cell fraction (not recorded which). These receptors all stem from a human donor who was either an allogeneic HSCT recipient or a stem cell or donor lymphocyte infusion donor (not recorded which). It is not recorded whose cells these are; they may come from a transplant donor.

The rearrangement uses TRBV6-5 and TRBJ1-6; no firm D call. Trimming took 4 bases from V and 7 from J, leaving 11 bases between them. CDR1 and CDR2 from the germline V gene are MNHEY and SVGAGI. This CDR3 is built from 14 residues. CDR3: CASSSITGNSPLHF. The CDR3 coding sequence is TGTGCCAGCAGTTCCATAACGGGGAATTCACCCCTCCACTTT.

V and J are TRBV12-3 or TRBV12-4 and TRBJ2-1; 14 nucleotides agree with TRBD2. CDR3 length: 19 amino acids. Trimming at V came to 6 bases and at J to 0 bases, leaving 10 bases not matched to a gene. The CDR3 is CASSRGLAGAHGSYNEQFF. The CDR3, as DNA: TGTGCCAGCAGCCGGGGACTAGCGGGGGCCCACGGCTCCTACAATGAGCAGTTCTTC.

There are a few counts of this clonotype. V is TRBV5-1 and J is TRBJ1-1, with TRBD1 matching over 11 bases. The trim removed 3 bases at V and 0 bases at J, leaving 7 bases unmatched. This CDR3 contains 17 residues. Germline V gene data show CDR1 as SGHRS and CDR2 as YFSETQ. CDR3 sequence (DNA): TGCGCCAGCAGCTCTCTCGGGACAGGGGGAATGAACACTGAAGCTTTCTTT. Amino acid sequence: CASSSLGTGGMNTEAFF.

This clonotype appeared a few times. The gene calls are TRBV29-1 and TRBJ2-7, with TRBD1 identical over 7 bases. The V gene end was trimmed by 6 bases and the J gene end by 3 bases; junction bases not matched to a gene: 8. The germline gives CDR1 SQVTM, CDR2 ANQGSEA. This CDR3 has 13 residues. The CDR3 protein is CSVIIRDSYEQYV. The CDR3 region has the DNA TGCAGCGTGATAATTAGGGACAGCTACGAGCAGTACGTC.

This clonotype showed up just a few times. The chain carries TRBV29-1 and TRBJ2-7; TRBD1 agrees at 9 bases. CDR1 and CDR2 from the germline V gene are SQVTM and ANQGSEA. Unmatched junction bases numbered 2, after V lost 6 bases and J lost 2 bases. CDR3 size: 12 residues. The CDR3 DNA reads TGCAGCGTCAACAGGGGGCCCTACGAGCAGTACTTC. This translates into CSVNRGPYEQYF.

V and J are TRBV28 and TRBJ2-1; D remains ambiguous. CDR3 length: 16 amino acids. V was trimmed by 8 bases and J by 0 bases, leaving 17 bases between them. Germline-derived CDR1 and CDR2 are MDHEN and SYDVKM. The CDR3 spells CASLRGIRSSYNEQFF. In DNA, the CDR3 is TGTGCCAGCCTCCGAGGAATTCGTAGCTCCTACAATGAGCAGTTCTTC.

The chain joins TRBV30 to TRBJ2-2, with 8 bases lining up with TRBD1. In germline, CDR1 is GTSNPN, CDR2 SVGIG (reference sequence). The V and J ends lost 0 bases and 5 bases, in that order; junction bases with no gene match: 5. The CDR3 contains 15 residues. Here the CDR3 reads CAWSVRRQGTGELFF. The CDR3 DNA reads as TGTGCCTGGAGTGTAAGGAGACAGGGGACCGGGGAGCTGTTTTTT.

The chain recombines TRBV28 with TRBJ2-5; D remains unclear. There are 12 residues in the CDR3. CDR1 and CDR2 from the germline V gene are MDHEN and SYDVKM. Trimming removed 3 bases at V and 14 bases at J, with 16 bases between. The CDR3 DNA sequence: TGTGCCAGCAGTTTCCGGCAGGCACCCGGATACTTC. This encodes CASSFRQAPGYF.

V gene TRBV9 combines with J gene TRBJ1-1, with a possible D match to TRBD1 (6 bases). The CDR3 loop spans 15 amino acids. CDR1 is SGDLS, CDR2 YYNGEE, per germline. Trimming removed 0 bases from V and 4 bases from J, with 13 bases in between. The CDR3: CASSVGQGLSTEAFF. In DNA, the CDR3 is TGTGCCAGCAGCGTAGGCCAGGGGCTGAGCACTGAAGCTTTCTTT.

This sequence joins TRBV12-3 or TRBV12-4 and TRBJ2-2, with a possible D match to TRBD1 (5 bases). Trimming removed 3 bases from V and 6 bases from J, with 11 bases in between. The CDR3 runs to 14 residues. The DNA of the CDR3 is TGTGCCAGCAGTTTGACATTAGGGGCCGGGGAGCTGTTTTTT. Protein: CASSLTLGAGELFF.

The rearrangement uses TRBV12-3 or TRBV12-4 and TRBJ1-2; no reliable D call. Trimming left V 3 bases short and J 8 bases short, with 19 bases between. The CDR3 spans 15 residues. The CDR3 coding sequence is TGTGCCAGCAGTTTCTTAAGGGTTATGTCATACGGCTACACCTTC. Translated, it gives CASSFLRVMSYGYTF.

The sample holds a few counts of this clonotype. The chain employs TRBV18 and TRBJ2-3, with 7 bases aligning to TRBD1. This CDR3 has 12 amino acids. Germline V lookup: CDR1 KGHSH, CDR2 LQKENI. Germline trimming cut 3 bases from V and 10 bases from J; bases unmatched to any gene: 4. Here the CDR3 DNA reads TGTGCCAGCTCACCTCGGACAGGTCCGCAGTATTTT. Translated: CASSPRTGPQYF.

The CDR3 region has the DNA TGCAGCGTCGAATCGACAGGGCCGAACACTGAAGCTTTCTTT. This translates into CSVESTGPNTEAFF. V usage is TRBV29-1 and J usage is TRBJ1-1; 7 bases fit TRBD1. With 6 bases clipped from V and 1 base from J, the junction kept 8 bases outside the gene matches. The CDR3 totals 14 residues. CDR1 and CDR2 from the germline V gene are SQVTM and ANQGSEA.

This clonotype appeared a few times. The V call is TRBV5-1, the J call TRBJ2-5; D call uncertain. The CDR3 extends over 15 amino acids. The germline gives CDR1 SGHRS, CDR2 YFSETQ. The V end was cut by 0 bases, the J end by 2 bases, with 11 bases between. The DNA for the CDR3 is TGCGCCAGCAGCTTGGGGACCTTATATCAAGAGACCCAGTACTTC. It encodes CASSLGTLYQETQYF.

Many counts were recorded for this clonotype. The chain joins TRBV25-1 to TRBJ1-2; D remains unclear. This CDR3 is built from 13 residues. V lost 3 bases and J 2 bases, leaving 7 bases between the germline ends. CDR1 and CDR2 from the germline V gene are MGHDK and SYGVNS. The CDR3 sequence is CASSDSINYGYTF. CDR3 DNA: TGTGCCAGCAGTGATTCGATAAACTATGGCTACACCTTC.

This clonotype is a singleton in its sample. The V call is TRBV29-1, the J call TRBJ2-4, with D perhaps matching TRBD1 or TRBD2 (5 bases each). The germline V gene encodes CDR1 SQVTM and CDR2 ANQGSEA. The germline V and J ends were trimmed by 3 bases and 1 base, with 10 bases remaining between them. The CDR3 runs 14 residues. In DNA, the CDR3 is TGCAGCGTTGAGGGGGTCACGGCCAAAAACATTCAGTACTTC. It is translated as CSVEGVTAKNIQYF.

The CDR3 protein is CASSYSGGSSYNSPLHF. In nucleotides, the CDR3 is TGTGCCAGCAGTTACTCTGGGGGGAGCTCCTATAATTCACCCCTCCACTTT. This chain uses TRBV6-6 with TRBJ1-6; D possibly corresponds to TRBD1 (5 bases). Looked up from germline, CDR1 is MNHNY and CDR2 is SVGAGI (reference sequence). The V end lost 0 bases, the J end lost 0 bases, and 9 bases lay between the germline ends. CDR3 length: 17 residues.